This entry features one T cell receptor beta chain sequence. Its antigen remains unidentified. Within one base of it there is no much larger clone, and no base qualities were kept. In the prospective study, participants were about 18 to 89 years old, resided in about two dozen geographic areas of the United States, and were enrolled through a virtual design. In the prospective study, participants were assigned to cohorts based on the clinical history participants reported in a screening survey and a study questionnaire. ImmuneRACE Cohort 3 recovered participants were defined by two consecutive negative NP/OP PCR tests, healthcare professional clearance, or symptom resolution. Mobile phlebotomists in the prospective study collected whole blood, serum and a nasopharyngeal or oropharyngeal swab from every participant. Prospective study participants could optionally give additional blood draws and questionnaires over a 2-month period. Blood samples from the prospective study were shipped frozen or at room temperature prior to DNA extraction.

Counted from cysteine to phenylalanine, this CDR3 has 15 amino acids. Only the CDR3 region is kept as DNA, spanning 45 bases read in frame from base 1. CDR1 and CDR2 (MGHRA, YSYEKL) derive from the germline V gene. V is shortened by 0 bases, J by 0 bases, and the region joining them spans 6 bases. This sample stems from a study of blood T cell repertoires in COVID-19 (dated by TCRdb to the early 2020s). At the level of the whole study: The collaborator samples originated in the United States, Italy and Spain and spanned the acute and convalescent phases of COVID-19. The prospective study material was composed of cDNA or gDNA derived from T cells, B-cell-depleted T cells, or PBMCs. Deeply sampled blood TCRbeta repertoires from subjects exposed to, actively infected with, or recovered from COVID-19 were included in the dataset. The repertoires were released in a freely available public database meant as a resource for research on the immune response to SARS-CoV-2. Samples came from the ongoing ImmuneRACE study (first 160 participants) plus 1,254 subjects from 6 global collaborators. A de-identified subject ID, COVID-19 status, age in years and sex were almost always included in the sample metadata. Where HLA class I and class II types were available, the types were taken from metadata supplied by the sample provider, not from assay-based typing.

Study-wide conclusions, independent of this receptor: The amount of clinical and demographic metadata varied by source and participant and was provided uncurated.

TCRbeta CDR3 regions were amplified from genomic DNA using the immunoSEQ Assay, a bias-controlled multiplex PCR. Under the source paper's analysis protocol: The number of nucleated cells in each sample was estimated from the amplification of reference gene primers within the assay. To quantify the absolute abundance of each unique TCRbeta CDR3 rearrangement, sequence reads were collapsed and filtered. For each sample, productive Simpson clonality was calculated as the square root of Simpson's diversity index across productive rearrangements. TCRdb mirrors the immuneACCESS table, restricted to in-frame sequences. Some clones are absent from its copies; in checked studies, under half trace to an unresolved V gene, and the reason for the others is unknown. V and J calls and clone size are copied from that table; D and trimming were computed from the DNA. Present in this sample are hundreds of thousands of clones, about 88% of which were seen just once. The ten top clones hold about 1.5% of the sample.

Input material: PBMCs or T cells enriched from blood (not recorded which). This TCR derives from a woman between 45 and 60 years old who had recovered from COVID-19. The receptor chain draws on TRBV4-1 and TRBJ1-3; the D gene remains uncertain. The CDR3 protein is CASSQDHSSGNTIYF. Here is the DNA: TGCGCCAGCAGCCAAGATCACAGCTCTGGAAACACCATATATTTT.